This entry describes one T cell receptor (beta chain). Its target antigen remains unknown. Base qualities are missing; no much larger clone stands one base away. CDR1 and CDR2, per the germline V gene (reference sequence), are MNHEY and SMNVEV. V trim: 5 bases; J trim: 2 bases; unmatched bases: 8. Counted from cysteine to phenylalanine, this CDR3 has 16 amino acids. The kept DNA is CDR3 alone, 48 bases in frame from the first base. This sample is part of a study of lymphopenia after photon versus proton radiotherapy (dated by TCRdb to between 2018 and 2021). Turning to the overall study: Photon and proton radiation therapy were compared by the study for their immunological effects in patients with gastrointestinal tumors who developed high-grade lymphopenia. The cohort comprised 15 to 20 patients with gastrointestinal tumors who received either photon or proton therapy and then developed lymphopenia. The goal of the study was to describe how the two radiation modalities differ in their effects on the immune system. Points the paper makes about the study in general: Among patients across the cohort who died, overall survival time showed an inverse correlation with a larger post-nadir drop in TCR diversity. Proton-treated patients stayed relatively stable during treatment, while photon-treated patients lost naive T cells and TCR diversity and gained effector/memory populations. After the lymphocyte count nadir, repertoires from photon-treated patients showed oligoclonal expansion, particularly of CD8+ Temra cells, and this expansion drove the decline in diversity. The survival association was assessed only in patients who died, and better survival with proton therapy was presented by the authors as a possibility rather than a demonstrated result.

Libraries were prepared through the immunoSEQ multiplex PCR assay. Deep sequencing of rearranged TCR beta loci, alongside multiparametric flow cytometry, was used to profile T cell repertoires. TCRdb's version of the immuneACCESS table is confined to in-frame rearrangements and falls short of the full clone set. An unresolved V gene accounts for under half of the shortfall where checked; the remainder is of unknown origin. Counted in this sample were some 42,000 clones; about 85% of them appeared once. Jointly, the top ten make up under 25% of the sample. This receptor chain uses TRBV27 and TRBJ2-7; TRBD1 aligns with 11 central bases. This material consisted of peripheral blood, taken from a patient treated with proton-based radiotherapy. The receptor was derived from a woman in her sixties or seventies with pancreatic cancer. The CDR3 corresponds to CASSIQRTGGAYEQYF. In nucleotides, the sequence is TGTGCCAGCAGTATACAACGGACAGGGGGCGCCTACGAGCAGTACTTC.